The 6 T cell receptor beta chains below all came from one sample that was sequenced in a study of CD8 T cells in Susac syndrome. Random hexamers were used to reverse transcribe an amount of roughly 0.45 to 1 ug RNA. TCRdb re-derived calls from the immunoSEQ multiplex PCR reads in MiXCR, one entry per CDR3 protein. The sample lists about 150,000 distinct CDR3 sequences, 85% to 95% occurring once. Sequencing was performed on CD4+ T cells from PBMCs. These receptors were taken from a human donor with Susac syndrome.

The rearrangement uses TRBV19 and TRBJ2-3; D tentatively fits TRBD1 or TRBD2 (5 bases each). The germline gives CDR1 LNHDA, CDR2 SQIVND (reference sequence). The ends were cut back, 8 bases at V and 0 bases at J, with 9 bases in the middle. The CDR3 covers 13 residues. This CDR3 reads CASGDRSTDTQYF. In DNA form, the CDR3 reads TGTGCCAGTGGGGACCGTAGCACAGATACGCAGTATTTT.

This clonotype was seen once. In DNA, the CDR3 is TGTGCCAGCTCACAGGACCCGGCTAACTATGGCTACACCTTC. Amino acids: CASSQDPANYGYTF. The chain recombines TRBV18 with TRBJ1-2; D not resolved. Germline assignment: CDR1 KGHSH and CDR2 LQKENI. The V end lost 4 bases, the J end lost 0 bases, and 9 bases lay between the germline ends. The CDR3 is 14 residues long.

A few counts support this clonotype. The CDR3 region is CASSPPSTDTQYF. The DNA of the CDR3 is TGTGCCAGCTCACCGCCTAGCACAGATACGCAGTATTTT. The rearrangement joins TRBV18 to TRBJ2-3; no definite D call. CDR1 is KGHSH and CDR2 is LQKENI in the germline V gene. CDR3 size: 13 residues. Trimming removed 3 bases from V and 0 bases from J, with 4 bases in between.

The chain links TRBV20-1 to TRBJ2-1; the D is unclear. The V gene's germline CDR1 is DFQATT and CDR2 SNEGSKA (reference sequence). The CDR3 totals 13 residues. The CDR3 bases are TGCAGCCCCCTAGAGCCTTCCTACAATGAGCAGTTCTTC. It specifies CSPLEPSYNEQFF.

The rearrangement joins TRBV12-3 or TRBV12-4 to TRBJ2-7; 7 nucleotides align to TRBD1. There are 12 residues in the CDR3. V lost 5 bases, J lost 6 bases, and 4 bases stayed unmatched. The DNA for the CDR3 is TGTGCCAGCAGTCGACAGGGAGCCGAGCAGTACTTC. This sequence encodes CASSRQGAEQYF.

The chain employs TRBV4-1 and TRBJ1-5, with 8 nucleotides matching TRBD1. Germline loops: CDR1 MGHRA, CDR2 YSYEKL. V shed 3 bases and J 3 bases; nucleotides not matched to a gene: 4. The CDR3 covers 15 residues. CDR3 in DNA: TGCGCCAGCAGCCATGTGGACAGGGACAATCAGCCCCAGCATTTT. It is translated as CASSHVDRDNQPQHF.